This T cell receptor (beta chain) is drawn from a study of CD8+CD57+ T cells in acquired aplastic anemia. According to the study, genomic DNA was the template for TCR beta VDJ and CDR3 profiling. TCRdb re-called the reads with MiXCR, one entry per CDR3 protein. This table has 170,000 or so distinct CDR3 sequences, about 60% appearing once. Sequencing involved patients with CD8+CD57+ cell expansion previously shown by flow cytometry. The V and J ends lost 1 base and 6 bases respectively, with 10 bases between them. This CDR3 is 13 amino acids long. Germline loops: CDR1 SNHLY, CDR2 FYNNEI. The table lists this clonotype with a few counts.

The sample comprised sorted CD4+, CD8+, or CD8+CD57+ T cells (not recorded which) from PBMCs. The rearrangement links TRBV2 to TRBJ2-7, with D perhaps matching TRBD1 (6 bases). The sequence was obtained from a human donor with aplastic anemia. The CDR3 here is CASSEVGRGEQYF. CDR3 DNA sequence: TGTGCCAGCAGTGAAGTCGGCAGGGGCGAGCAGTACTTC.